The rows below give T cell receptor beta chains drawn from one sample of a study of cytomegalovirus exposure and HLA in healthy donors. Clones were sequenced by immunoSEQ multiplex PCR, and TCRdb holds only the in-frame ones, with some missing. This sample has about 110,000 clones, with around 69% found just once. Sequencing was carried out using PBMCs. The receptors stem from a woman aged 40 to 49 in good health and CMV-seropositive. Each CDR3 is given with its conserved first and last residue. D genes are given only for firm matches. Some rows mark clone size as missing; the rest say once, few, many or name a class of expanded clone.

>TRBV7-9|TRBJ1-2|TRBD1|few
TGTGCCAGCAGCTCCTCAGACAGGGCTATAAACTATGGCTACACCTTC
CASSSSDRAINYGYTF
>TRBV29-1|TRBJ2-1|.|.
TGCAGCGTTGGAGGGGGTGAGCAGTTCTTC
CSVGGGEQFF
>TRBV12-5|TRBJ1-2|.|.
TGTGCTAGTGGTTGGGAGGCACCACTCTATGGAGGCTACACCTTC
CASGWEAPLYGGYTF
>TRBV6-7|TRBJ2-2|.|.
TGTGCCAGCAGTTATTCCGCCGGGGAGCTGTTTTTT
CASSYSAGELFF
>TRBV2|TRBJ2-1|TRBD2|.
TGTGCCAGCAGTGTCGAAGCGGGGGGTAACAATGAGCAGTTCTTC
CASSVEAGGNNEQFF
>TRBV19|TRBJ2-1|TRBD1|.
TGTGCCAGTGGGACAGGGACCGATGAGCAGTTCTTC
CASGTGTDEQFF
>TRBV7-2|TRBJ1-2|TRBD1|.
TGTGCCAGCAGTTTTCAGGGGGATTACTATGGCTACACCTTC
CASSFQGDYYGYTF
>TRBV5-6|TRBJ1-2|.|.
TGTGCCAGCAGCCCGGTGGAGGCCTACTATGGCTACACCTTC
CASSPVEAYYGYTF
>TRBV4-1|TRBJ1-4|TRBD1|.
TGCGCCAGCAGCCAAGATGAGGGGGCTGATGAAAAACTGTTTTTT
CASSQDEGADEKLFF
>TRBV7-8|TRBJ1-1|.|.
TGTGCCAGCAGCGAATTACGGGGAAACACTGAAGCTTTCTTT
CASSELRGNTEAFF
>TRBV4-2|TRBJ2-2|.|once
TGTGCCAGCAGCCAAGTCTTAGGGGGAGCCGGGGAGCTGTTTTTT
CASSQVLGGAGELFF
>TRBV6-1|TRBJ1-1|.|few
TGTGCCAGCAGTGAAGTCTTCACAGCCACTGAAGCTTTCTTT
CASSEVFTATEAFF
>TRBV4-2|TRBJ2-3|TRBD2|.
TGTGCCAGCAGCCAGGAACCGGATAGCGGGGGTGGTTACGATACGCAGTATTTT
CASSQEPDSGGGYDTQYF
>TRBV18|TRBJ1-5|.|.
TGTGCCAGCTCACCAAGTGGGGGCATTCAGCCCCAGCATTTT
CASSPSGGIQPQHF
>TRBV6-6|TRBJ2-5|TRBD2|.
TGTGCCAGCAGTACCTGGACTAGCGGGGATGGGGAGACCCAGTACTTC
CASSTWTSGDGETQYF